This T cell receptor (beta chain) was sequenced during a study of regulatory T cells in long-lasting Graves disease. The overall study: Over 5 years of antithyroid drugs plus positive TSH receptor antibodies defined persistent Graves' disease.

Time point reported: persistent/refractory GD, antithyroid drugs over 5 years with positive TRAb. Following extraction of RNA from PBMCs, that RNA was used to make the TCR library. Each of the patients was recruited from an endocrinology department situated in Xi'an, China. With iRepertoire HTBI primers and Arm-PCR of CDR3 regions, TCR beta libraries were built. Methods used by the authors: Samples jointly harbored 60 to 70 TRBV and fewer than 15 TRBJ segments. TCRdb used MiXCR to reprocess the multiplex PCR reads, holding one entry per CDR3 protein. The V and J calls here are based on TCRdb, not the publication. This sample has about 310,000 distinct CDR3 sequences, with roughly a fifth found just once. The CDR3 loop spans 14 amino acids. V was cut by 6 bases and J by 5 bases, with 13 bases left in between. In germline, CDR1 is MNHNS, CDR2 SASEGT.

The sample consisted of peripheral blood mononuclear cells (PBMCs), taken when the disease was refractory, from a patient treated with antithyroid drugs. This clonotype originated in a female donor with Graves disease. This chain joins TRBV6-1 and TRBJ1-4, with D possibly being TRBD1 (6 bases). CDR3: CASSRTALNEKLFF. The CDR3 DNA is TGTGCCAGCAGCAGGACAGCTCTAAATGAAAAACTGTTTTTT.